A selection of T cell receptor beta chains follows, all from one sample in a study of a mutant IDH1 vaccine in newly diagnosed glioma. Sequencing used immunoSEQ multiplex PCR; TCRdb keeps in-frame clones, though not all of them. The sample lists roughly 34,000 clones, about 80% occurring once. The sample in question was peripheral blood mononuclear cells (PBMCs), obtained from a glioma patient treated with radiotherapy, temozolomide or both. The source is a man aged 50-60 years with glioma. Some clones in this sample may be carry-over from other donors' samples. Both conserved end residues are part of each CDR3. The order of the fields is CDR3 length, D gene, clone size, J gene, V gene, CDR3 protein, CDR3 DNA. D genes are given only for firm matches. Only part of the rows carry a size: once, few, many, or a class if the clone is expanded.

15	TRBD2	.	TRBJ2-7	TRBV5-6	CASSSAGGGPYEQYF	TGTGCCAGCAGCTCGGCGGGGGGCGGACCCTACGAGCAGTACTTC
15	.	.	TRBJ2-5	TRBV19	CASSIKPGTQETQYF	TGTGCCAGTAGTATCAAGCCAGGGACTCAAGAGACCCAGTACTTC
15	TRBD2	.	TRBJ2-1	TRBV5-4	CASTLAGGGGNEQFF	TGTGCCAGCACCCTAGCGGGAGGGGGAGGGAATGAGCAGTTCTTC
14	.	few	TRBJ1-2	TRBV14	CASSQNAVVGGYTF	TGTGCCAGCAGCCAGAATGCGGTTGTAGGAGGCTACACCTTC
13	.	.	TRBJ2-7	TRBV7-9	CASTPGTSGEQYF	TGTGCCAGCACCCCCGGGACTTCGGGTGAGCAGTACTTC
13	.	.	TRBJ1-1	TRBV18	CASSSRKHTEAFF	TGTGCCAGCTCTTCGAGGAAGCACACTGAAGCTTTCTTT
13	.	.	TRBJ1-2	TRBV27	CASSFREGRGYTF	TGTGCCAGCAGTTTCAGGGAAGGGAGAGGCTACACCTTC
16	.	.	TRBJ1-5	TRBV30	CAWSVPGAPTNQPQHF	TGTGCCTGGAGTGTACCGGGGGCACCCACTAATCAGCCCCAGCATTTT
13	.	.	TRBJ1-2	TRBV6-5	CASSYSSTYGYTF	TGTGCCAGCAGTTACTCGAGCACCTATGGCTACACCTTC
13	.	.	TRBJ2-7	TRBV7-2	CASSLAWTNEQYF	TGTGCCAGCAGCTTAGCTTGGACAAACGAGCAGTACTTC
18	TRBD1	once	TRBJ2-6	TRBV5-4	CASSRPGQGAAGANVLTF	TGTGCCAGCAGCCGGCCGGGACAGGGGGCCGCTGGGGCCAACGTCCTGACTTTC
13	.	.	TRBJ2-7	TRBV4-1	CASSQDRGWEQYF	TGCGCCAGCAGCCAAGATCGGGGTTGGGAGCAGTACTTC
13	TRBD1	.	TRBJ2-5	TRBV9	CASSRQGGETQYF	TGTGCCAGCAGCCGACAGGGCGGAGAGACCCAGTACTTC
15	.	.	TRBJ1-3	TRBV7-2	CASSLAGQRRNTIYF	TGTGCCAGCAGCTTAGCCGGGCAGCGGAGAAACACCATATATTTT
14	.	.	TRBJ2-7	TRBV6-6	CASSYDAESYEQYF	TGTGCCAGCAGTTACGACGCAGAGAGCTACGAGCAGTACTTC
11	.	few	TRBJ1-1	TRBV10-1	CASSWTFEAFF	TGCGCCAGCTCCTGGACCTTTGAAGCTTTCTTT
15	TRBD1	.	TRBJ2-2	TRBV14	CASSQTGSNTGELFF	TGTGCCAGCAGCCAGACAGGGTCTAACACCGGGGAGCTGTTTTTT
19	TRBD2	.	TRBJ2-3	TRBV6-1	CASSETSGTSGRARDTQYF	TGTGCCAGCAGTGAAACTTCCGGGACTAGCGGGAGGGCCAGAGATACGCAGTATTTT
13	.	.	TRBJ2-7	TRBV27	CASSLIQGYEQYF	TGTGCCAGCAGTTTAATTCAGGGGTACGAGCAGTACTTC
16	TRBD2	.	TRBJ2-2	TRBV11-2	CASSWGTSGDTGELFF	TGTGCCAGCAGCTGGGGGACTAGCGGGGACACCGGGGAGCTGTTTTTT
15	TRBD2	.	TRBJ2-4	TRBV4-3	CASSQTSGEGNIQYF	TGCGCCAGCAGCCAGACTAGCGGGGAAGGGAACATTCAGTACTTC
15	.	.	TRBJ2-7	TRBV15	CATSRDKRLENEQYF	TGTGCCACCAGCAGAGATAAGAGGCTAGAGAACGAGCAGTACTTC
12	.	.	TRBJ2-5	TRBV5-1	CASRAQQETQYF	TGCGCCAGCAGAGCACAGCAAGAGACCCAGTACTTC
16	.	.	TRBJ1-5	TRBV7-2	CASSSSGRGGNQPQHF	TGTGCCAGCAGCTCCAGCGGGAGGGGAGGCAATCAGCCCCAGCATTTT
15	.	once	TRBJ2-3	TRBV10-3	CAISDGGASTDTQYF	TGTGCCATCAGTGATGGGGGTGCTAGCACAGATACGCAGTATTTT
18	TRBD2	.	TRBJ2-5	TRBV2	CASSEALRASGEQETQYF	TGTGCCAGCAGTGAAGCGCTTCGGGCTAGCGGGGAACAAGAGACCCAGTACTTC
17	TRBD1	few	TRBJ1-3	TRBV18	CASSLQNVGQGRNTIYF	TGTGCCAGCTCACTACAAAATGTCGGACAGGGAAGGAACACCATATATTTT
15	.	once	TRBJ2-3	TRBV25-1	CASSDTGSPPDTQYF	TGTGCCAGCAGTGATACGGGATCCCCGCCAGATACGCAGTATTTT
15	.	few	TRBJ1-1	TRBV10-3	CAISGTTSSNTEAFF	TGTGCCATCAGCGGAACTACAAGCTCGAACACTGAAGCTTTCTTT
14	.	.	TRBJ2-2	TRBV11-2	CASSLEGAAGELFF	TGTGCCAGCAGCTTAGAGGGGGCTGCCGGGGAGCTGTTTTTT
15	TRBD1	few	TRBJ1-5	TRBV4-3	CASSAGTGRNQPQHF	TGCGCCAGCAGCGCCGGGACAGGGAGGAATCAGCCCCAGCATTTT
13	.	.	TRBJ2-5	TRBV10-2	CASGANNQETQYF	TGCGCCTCTGGGGCGAACAACCAAGAGACCCAGTACTTC
13	.	.	TRBJ1-1	TRBV5-1	CASSLGRNTEAFF	TGCGCCAGCAGCTTGGGGCGGAACACTGAAGCTTTCTTT
16	.	.	TRBJ2-1	TRBV10-3	CAISELGGNPYNEQFF	TGTGCCATCAGTGAACTCGGCGGGAATCCTTACAATGAGCAGTTCTTC
14	.	.	TRBJ2-5	TRBV19	CASSIRLHQETQYF	TGTGCCAGTAGTATCAGACTGCACCAAGAGACCCAGTACTTC
11	.	.	TRBJ1-1	TRBV6-5	CASGGNTEAFF	TGTGCCAGCGGCGGGAACACTGAAGCTTTCTTT
15	TRBD1	.	TRBJ1-2	TRBV4-1	CASSSNRGRDRGYTF	TGCGCCAGCAGCTCGAACAGGGGGCGCGATCGTGGCTACACCTTC